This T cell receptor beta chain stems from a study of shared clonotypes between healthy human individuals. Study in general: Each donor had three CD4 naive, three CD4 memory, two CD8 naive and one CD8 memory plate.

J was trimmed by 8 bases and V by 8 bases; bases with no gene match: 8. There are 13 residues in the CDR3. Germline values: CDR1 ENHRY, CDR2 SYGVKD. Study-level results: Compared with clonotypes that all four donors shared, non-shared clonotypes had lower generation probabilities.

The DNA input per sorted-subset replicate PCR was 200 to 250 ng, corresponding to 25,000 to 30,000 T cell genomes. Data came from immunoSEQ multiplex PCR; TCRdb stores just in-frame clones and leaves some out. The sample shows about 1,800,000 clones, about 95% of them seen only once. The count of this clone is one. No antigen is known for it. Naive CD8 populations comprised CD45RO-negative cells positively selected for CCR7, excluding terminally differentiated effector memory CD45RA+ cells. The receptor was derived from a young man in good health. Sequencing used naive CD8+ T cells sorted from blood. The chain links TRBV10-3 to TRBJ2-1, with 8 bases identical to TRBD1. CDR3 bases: TGTGCCATCTGGTCAGGGGGCTTGTATGAGCAGTTCTTC. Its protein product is CAIWSGGLYEQFF.